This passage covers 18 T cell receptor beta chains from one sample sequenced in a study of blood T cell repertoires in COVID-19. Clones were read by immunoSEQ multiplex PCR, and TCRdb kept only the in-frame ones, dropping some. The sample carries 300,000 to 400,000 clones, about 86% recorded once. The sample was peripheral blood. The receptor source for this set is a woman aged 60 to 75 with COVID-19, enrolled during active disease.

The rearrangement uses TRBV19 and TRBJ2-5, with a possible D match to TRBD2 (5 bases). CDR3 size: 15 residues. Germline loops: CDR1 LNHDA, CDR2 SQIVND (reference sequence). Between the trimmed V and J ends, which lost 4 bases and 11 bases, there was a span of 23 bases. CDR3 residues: CASSNRPGYKVFQYF. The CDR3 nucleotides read TGTGCCAGTAGTAATAGACCGGGGTATAAAGTATTTCAGTACTTC.

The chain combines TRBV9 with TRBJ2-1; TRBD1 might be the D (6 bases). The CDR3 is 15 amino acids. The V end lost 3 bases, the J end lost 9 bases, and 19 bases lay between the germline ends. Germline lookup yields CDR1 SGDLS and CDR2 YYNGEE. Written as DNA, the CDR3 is TGTGCCAGCAGCGGTGGGGGTCACTTGGACAGTGAGCAGTTCTTC. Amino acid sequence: CASSGGGHLDSEQFF. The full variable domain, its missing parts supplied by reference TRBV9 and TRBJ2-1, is DSGVTQTPKHLITATGQRVTLRCSPRSGDLSVYWYQQSLDQGLQFLIQYYNGEERAKGNILERFSAQQFPDLHSELNLSSLELGDSALYFCASSGGGHLDSEQFFGPGTRLTVL.

The CDR3 DNA sequence: TGCGCCAGCAGCCAAAGGGGACAGGGGGCGCGGGACTATGGCTACACCTTC. Encoded protein: CASSQRGQGARDYGYTF. V usage is TRBV4-1 and J usage is TRBJ1-2, with 12 bases lining up with TRBD1. In germline, CDR1 is MGHRA, CDR2 YSYEKL. J was trimmed by 3 bases and V by 2 bases; bases with no gene match: 7. The CDR3 spans 17 residues.

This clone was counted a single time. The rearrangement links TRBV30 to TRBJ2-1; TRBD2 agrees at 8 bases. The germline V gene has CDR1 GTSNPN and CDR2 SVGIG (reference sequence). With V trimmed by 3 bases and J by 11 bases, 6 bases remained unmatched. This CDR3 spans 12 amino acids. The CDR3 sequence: CAWSGGGGKQFF. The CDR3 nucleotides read TGTGCCTGGAGCGGGGGGGGCGGCAAGCAGTTCTTC.

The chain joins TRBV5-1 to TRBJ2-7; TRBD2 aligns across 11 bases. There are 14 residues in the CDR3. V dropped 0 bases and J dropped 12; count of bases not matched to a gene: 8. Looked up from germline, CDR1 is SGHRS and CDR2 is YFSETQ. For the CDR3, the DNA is TGCGCCAGCAGCTTGGGACTAGCGGGGACCTTTAGGTACTTC. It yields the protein CASSLGLAGTFRYF.

CDR3 DNA sequence: TGTGCCATCAGTGTATCAAGGACAGGGCTCAATGAGCAGTTCTTC. It is translated as CAISVSRTGLNEQFF. This chain connects TRBV10-3 to TRBJ2-1, with 8 nucleotides matching TRBD1. The V gene end was trimmed by 4 bases and the J gene end by 6 bases; junction bases not matched to a gene: 8. The CDR3 consists of 15 residues. Germline CDR1 and CDR2: ENHRY and SYGVKD.

The CDR3 reads CASSFRPSNQPQHF. The CDR3 region has the DNA TGTGCCAGCAGCTTCCGTCCGAGCAATCAGCCCCAGCATTTT. The V gene is TRBV5-5, the J gene TRBJ1-5; D uncertain. V lost 2 bases, J lost 1 base, and 7 bases lay in between. The CDR3 extends over 14 amino acids. Germline loops: CDR1 SGHKS, CDR2 YYEKEE (reference sequence). The full variable domain, its missing parts supplied by reference TRBV5-5 and TRBJ1-5, is DAGVTQSPTHLIKTRGQQVTLRCSPISGHKSVSWYQQVLGQGPQFIFQYYEKEERGRGNFPDRFSARQFPNYSSELNVNALLLGDSALYLCASSFRPSNQPQHFGDGTRLSIL.

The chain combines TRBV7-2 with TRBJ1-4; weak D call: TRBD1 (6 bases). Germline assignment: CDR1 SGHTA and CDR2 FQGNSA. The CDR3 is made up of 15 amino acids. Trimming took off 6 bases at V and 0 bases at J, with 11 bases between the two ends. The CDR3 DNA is TGTGCCAGCAGTCCATACAGGGCAACTAATGAAAAACTGTTTTTT. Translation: CASSPYRATNEKLFF.

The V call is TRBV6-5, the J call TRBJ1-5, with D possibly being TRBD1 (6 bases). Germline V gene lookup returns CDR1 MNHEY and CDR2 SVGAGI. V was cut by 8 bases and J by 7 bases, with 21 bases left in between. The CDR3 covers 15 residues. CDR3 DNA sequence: TGTGCCAGCGCACCAGGGGCACAGGGCCGCCAGCCCCAGCATTTT. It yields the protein CASAPGAQGRQPQHF.

The CDR3: CASSDLQGNTEAFF. The CDR3 nucleotides read TGTGCCAGCAGTGATTTACAGGGGAACACTGAAGCTTTCTTT. The chain couples TRBV25-1 to TRBJ1-1; weak D call: TRBD1 (6 bases). The CDR3 contains 14 residues. Looked up from germline, CDR1 is MGHDK and CDR2 is SYGVNS. Trimming removed 3 bases from V and 1 base from J, with 9 bases in between.

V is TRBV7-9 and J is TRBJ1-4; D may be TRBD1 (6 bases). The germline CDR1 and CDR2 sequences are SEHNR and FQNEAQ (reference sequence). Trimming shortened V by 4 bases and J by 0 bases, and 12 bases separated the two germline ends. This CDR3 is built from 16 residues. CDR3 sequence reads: CASSSGQFATNEKLFF. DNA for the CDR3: TGTGCCAGCAGCTCCGGACAGTTTGCAACTAATGAAAAACTGTTTTTT.

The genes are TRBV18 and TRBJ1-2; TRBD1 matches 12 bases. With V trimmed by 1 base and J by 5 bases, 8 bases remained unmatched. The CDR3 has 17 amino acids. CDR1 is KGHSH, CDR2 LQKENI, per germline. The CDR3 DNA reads TGTGCCAGCTCACCACAAAACCAGGGACAGGGGGCTTATGGCTACACCTTC. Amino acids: CASSPQNQGQGAYGYTF.

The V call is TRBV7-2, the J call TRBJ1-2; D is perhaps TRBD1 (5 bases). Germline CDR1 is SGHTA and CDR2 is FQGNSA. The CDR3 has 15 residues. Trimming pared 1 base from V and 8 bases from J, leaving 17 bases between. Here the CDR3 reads CASSLVMAGQRGYTF. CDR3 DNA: TGTGCCAGCAGCTTAGTAATGGCAGGGCAGAGGGGCTACACCTTC.

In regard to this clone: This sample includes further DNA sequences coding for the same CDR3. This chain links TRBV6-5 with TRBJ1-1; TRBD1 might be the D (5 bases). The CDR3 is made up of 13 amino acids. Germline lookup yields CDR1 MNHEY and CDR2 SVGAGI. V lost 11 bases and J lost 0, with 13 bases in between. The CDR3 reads CASTAGLNTEAFF. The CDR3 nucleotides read TGTGCCTCGACCGCGGGGCTGAACACTGAAGCTTTCTTT.

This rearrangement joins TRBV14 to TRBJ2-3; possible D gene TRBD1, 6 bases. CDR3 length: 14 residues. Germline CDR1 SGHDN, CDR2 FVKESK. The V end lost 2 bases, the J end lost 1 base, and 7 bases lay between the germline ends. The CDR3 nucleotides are TGTGCCAGCAGCCAAAACAGGGGCACAGATACGCAGTATTTT. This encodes CASSQNRGTDTQYF.

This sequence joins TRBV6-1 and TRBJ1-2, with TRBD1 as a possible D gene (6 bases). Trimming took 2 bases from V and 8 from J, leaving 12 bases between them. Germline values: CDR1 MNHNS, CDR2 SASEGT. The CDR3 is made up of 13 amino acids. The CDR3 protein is CASSERGGWGYTF. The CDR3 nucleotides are TGTGCCAGCAGTGAACGGGGGGGCTGGGGCTACACCTTC.

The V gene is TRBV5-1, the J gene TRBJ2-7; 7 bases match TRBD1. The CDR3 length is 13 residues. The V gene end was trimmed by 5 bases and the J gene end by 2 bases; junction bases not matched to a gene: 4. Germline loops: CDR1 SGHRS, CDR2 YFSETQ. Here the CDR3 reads CASRPGQTYEQYF. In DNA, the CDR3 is TGCGCCAGCAGACCGGGACAGACCTACGAGCAGTACTTC.

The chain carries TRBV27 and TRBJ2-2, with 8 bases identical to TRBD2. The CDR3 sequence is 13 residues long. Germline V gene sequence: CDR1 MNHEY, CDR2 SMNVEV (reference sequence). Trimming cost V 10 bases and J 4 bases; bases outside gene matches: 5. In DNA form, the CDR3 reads TGTGCCACCGGGGGGGTCAGCACCGGGGAGCTGTTTTTT. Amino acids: CATGGVSTGELFF.